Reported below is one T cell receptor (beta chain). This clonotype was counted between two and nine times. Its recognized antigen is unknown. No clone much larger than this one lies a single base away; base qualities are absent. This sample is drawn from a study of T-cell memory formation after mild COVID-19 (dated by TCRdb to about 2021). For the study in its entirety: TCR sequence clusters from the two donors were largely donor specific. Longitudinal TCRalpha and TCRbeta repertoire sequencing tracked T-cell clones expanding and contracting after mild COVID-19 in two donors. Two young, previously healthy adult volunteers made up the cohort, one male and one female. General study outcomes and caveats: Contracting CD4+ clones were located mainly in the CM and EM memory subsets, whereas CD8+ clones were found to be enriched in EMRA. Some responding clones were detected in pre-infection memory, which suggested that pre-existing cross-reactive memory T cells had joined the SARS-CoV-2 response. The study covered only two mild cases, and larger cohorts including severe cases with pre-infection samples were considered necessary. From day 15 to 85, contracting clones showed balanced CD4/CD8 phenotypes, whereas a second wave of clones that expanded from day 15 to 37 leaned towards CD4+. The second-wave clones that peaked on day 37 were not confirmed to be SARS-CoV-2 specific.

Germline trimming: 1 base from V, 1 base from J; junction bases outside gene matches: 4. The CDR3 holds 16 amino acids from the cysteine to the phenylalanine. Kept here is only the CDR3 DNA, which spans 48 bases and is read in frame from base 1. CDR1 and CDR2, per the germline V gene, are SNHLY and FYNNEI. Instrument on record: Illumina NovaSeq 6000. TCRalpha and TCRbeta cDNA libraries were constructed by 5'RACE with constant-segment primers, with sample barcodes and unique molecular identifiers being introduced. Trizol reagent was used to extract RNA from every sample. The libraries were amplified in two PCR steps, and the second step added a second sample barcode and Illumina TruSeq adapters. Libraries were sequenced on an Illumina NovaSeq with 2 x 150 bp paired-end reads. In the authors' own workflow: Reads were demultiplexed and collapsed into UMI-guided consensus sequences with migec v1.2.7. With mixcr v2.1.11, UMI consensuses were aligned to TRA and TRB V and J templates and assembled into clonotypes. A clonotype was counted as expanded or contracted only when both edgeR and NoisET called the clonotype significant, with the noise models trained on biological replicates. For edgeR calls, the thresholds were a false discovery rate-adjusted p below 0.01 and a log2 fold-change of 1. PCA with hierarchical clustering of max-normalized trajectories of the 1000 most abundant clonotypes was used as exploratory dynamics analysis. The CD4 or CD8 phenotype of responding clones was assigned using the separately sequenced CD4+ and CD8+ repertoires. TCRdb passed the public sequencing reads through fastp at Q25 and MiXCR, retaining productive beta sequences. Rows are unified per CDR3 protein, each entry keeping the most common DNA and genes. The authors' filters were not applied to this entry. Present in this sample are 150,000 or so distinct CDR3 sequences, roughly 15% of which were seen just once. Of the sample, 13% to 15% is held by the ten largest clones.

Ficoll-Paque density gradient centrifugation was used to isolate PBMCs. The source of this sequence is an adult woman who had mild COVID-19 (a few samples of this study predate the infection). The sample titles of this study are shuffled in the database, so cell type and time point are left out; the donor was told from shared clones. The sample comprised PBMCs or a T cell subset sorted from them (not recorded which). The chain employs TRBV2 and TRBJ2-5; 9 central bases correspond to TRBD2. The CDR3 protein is CASSEGLAASQETQYF. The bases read TGTGCCAGCAGTGAAGGACTAGCGGCCTCCCAAGAGACCCAGTACTTC.